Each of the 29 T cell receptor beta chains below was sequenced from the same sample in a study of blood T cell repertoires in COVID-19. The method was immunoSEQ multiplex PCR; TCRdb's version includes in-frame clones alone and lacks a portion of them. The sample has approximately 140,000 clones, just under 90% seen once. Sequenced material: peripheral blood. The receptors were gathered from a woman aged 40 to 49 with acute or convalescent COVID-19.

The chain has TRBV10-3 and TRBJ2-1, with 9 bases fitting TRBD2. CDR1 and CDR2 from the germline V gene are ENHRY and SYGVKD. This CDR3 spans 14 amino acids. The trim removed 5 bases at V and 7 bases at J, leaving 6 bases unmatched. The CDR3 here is CAISSSGTTNEQFF. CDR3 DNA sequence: TGTGCCATCAGTTCTAGCGGGACTACGAATGAGCAGTTCTTC.

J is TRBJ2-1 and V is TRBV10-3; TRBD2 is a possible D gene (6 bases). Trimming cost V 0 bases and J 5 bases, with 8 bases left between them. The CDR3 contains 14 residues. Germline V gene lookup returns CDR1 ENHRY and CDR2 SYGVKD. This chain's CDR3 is CAISESTRNNEQFF. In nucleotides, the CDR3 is TGTGCCATCAGTGAGTCGACTAGGAACAATGAGCAGTTCTTC.

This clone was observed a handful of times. The CDR3 DNA reads TGTGCCAGCAGCTCGACAGGGTTCTACAATGAGCAGTTCTTC. It specifies CASSSTGFYNEQFF. This chain connects TRBV7-9 to TRBJ2-1, with 7 bases lining up with TRBD1. The germline gives CDR1 SEHNR, CDR2 FQNEAQ (reference sequence). J gave up 3 bases and V 4 bases, and 3 bases lay outside the gene matches. This CDR3 comprises 14 residues.

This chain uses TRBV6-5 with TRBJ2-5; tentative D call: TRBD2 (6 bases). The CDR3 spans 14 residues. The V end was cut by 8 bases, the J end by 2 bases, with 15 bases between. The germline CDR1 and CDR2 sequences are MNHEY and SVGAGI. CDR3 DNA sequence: TGTGCCAGCCGAGCCGGGAGCACACAAGAGACCCAGTACTTC. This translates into CASRAGSTQETQYF.

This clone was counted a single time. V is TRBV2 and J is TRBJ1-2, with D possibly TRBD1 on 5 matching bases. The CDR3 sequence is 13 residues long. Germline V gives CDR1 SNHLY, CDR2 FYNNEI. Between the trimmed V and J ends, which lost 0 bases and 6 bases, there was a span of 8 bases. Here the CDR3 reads CASSEARGNGYTF. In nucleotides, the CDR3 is TGTGCCAGCAGTGAAGCCCGGGGGAATGGCTACACCTTC.

In nucleotides, the CDR3 is TGTGCCAGCAGAGCCGGGACAGGCCTCTATGGCTACACCTTC. Translating it yields CASRAGTGLYGYTF. The chain joins TRBV2 to TRBJ1-2; 8 nucleotides align to TRBD1. Germline V gives CDR1 SNHLY, CDR2 FYNNEI. Trimming took 6 bases from V and 4 from J; bases not matched to a gene: 7. CDR3 size: 14 residues.

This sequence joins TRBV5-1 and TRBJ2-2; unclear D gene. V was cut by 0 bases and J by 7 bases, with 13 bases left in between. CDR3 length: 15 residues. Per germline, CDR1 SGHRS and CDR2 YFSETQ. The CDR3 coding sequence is TGCGCCAGCAGCTTGGGATCCGAGCTTATCGGGGAGCTGTTTTTT. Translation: CASSLGSELIGELFF.

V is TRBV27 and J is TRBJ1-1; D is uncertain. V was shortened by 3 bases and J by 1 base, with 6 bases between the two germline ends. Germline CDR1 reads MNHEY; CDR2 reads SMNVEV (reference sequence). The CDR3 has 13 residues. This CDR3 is CASSFGENTEAFF. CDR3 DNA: TGTGCCAGCAGTTTCGGGGAGAACACTGAAGCTTTCTTT.

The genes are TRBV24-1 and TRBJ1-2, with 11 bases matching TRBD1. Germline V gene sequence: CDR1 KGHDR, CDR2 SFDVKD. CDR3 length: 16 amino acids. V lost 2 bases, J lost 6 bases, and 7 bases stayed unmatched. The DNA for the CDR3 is TGTGCCACCAGTGATTCCCACTGGACAGGGGGCGATGGCTACACCTTC. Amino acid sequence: CATSDSHWTGGDGYTF.

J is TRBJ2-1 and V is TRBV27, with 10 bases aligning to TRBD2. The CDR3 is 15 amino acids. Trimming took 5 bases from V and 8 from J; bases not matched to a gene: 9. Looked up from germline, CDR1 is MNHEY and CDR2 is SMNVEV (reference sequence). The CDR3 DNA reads TGTGCCAGCAGTCCCCTAGCGGGAGTTGGTCATGAGCAGTTCTTC. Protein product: CASSPLAGVGHEQFF.

This chain's CDR3 is CAIRGQAENYGYTF. CDR3 nucleotide sequence: TGTGCCATCAGGGGACAGGCCGAAAACTATGGCTACACCTTC. V and J are TRBV10-3 and TRBJ1-2, with 8 nucleotides matching TRBD1. Losses at the gene ends were 6 bases for V and 2 bases for J; bases not matched to a gene: 5. This CDR3 has 14 residues. CDR1 and CDR2 from the germline V gene are ENHRY and SYGVKD.

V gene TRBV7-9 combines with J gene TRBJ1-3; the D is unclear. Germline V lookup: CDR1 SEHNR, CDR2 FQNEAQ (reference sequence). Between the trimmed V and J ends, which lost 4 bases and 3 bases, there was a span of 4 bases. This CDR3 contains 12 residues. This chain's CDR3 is CASSSVGNTIYF. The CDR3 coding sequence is TGTGCCAGCAGCTCGGTTGGAAACACCATATATTTT.

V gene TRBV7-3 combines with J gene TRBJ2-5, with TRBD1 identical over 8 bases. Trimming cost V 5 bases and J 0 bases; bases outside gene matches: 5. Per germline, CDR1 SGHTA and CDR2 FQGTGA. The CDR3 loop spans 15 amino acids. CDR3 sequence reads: CASSLRQGYQETQYF. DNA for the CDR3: TGTGCCAGCAGCCTCCGACAGGGGTACCAAGAGACCCAGTACTTC.

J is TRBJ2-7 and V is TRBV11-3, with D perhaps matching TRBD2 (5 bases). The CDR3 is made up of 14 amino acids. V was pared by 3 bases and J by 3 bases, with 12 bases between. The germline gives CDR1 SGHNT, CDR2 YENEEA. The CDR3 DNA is TGTGCCAGCAGCTTCCTTAGCGTAGACTACGAGCAGTACTTC. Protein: CASSFLSVDYEQYF.

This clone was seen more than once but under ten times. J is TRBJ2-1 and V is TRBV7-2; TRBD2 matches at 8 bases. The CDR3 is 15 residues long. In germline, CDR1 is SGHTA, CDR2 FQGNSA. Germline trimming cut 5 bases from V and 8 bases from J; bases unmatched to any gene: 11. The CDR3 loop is CASSTTGTRFDEQFF. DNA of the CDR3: TGTGCCAGCAGCACCACCGGGACTAGATTCGATGAGCAGTTCTTC.

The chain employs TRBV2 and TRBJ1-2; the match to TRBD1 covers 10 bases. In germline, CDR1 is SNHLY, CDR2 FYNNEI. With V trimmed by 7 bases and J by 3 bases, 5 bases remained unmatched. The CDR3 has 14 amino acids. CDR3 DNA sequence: TGTGCCAGCATACAGACAGGGGGCGACTATGGCTACACCTTC. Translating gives CASIQTGGDYGYTF. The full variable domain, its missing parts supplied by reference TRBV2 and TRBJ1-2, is EPEVTQTPSHQVTQMGQEVILRCVPISNHLYFYWYRQILGQKVEFLVSFYNNEISEKSEIFDDQFSVERPDGSNFTLKIRSTKLEDSAMYFCASIQTGGDYGYTFGSGTRLTVV.

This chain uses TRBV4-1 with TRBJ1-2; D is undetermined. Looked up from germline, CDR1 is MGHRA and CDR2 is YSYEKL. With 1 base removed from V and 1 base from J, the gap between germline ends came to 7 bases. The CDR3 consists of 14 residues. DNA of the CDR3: TGCGCCAGCAGCCAAGGATACAGTAACTATGGCTACACCTTC. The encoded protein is CASSQGYSNYGYTF.

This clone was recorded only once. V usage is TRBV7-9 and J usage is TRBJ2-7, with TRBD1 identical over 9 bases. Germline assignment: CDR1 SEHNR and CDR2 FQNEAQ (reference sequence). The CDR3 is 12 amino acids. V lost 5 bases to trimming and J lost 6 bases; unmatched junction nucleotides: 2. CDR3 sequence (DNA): TGTGCCAGCAGCACGGGACAGGGCGAGCAGTACTTC. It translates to CASSTGQGEQYF.

For the CDR3, the DNA is TGTGCCAGCAGCCGGGACAGTTGGGAGCAGTACTTC. Translation: CASSRDSWEQYF. The chain employs TRBV7-9 and TRBJ2-7, with 7 bases lining up with TRBD1. From germline, CDR1 is SEHNR and CDR2 FQNEAQ (reference sequence). This CDR3 has 12 residues. The V gene end was trimmed by 5 bases and the J gene end by 7 bases; junction bases not matched to a gene: 5.

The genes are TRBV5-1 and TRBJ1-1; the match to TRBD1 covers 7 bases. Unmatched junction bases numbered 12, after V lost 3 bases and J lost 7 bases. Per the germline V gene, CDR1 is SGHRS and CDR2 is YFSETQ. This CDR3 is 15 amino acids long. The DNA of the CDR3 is TGCGCCAGCAGCTGGGTACCACAGGGGAGTGGTGAAGCTTTCTTT. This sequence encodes CASSWVPQGSGEAFF.

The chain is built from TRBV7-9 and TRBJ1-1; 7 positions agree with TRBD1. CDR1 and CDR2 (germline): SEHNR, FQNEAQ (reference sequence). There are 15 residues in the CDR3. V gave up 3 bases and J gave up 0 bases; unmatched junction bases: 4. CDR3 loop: CASSFQTGLNTEAFF. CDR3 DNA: TGTGCCAGCAGCTTCCAGACAGGGTTGAACACTGAAGCTTTCTTT. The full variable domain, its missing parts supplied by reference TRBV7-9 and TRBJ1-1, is DTGVSQNPRHKITKRGQNVTFRCDPISEHNRLYWYRQTLGQGPEFLTYFQNEAQLEKSRLLSDRFSAERPKGSFSTLEIQRTEQGDSAMYLCASSFQTGLNTEAFFGQGTRLTVV.

The CDR3 spells CSVEDTGASYEQYF. The CDR3, as DNA: TGCAGCGTTGAAGATACAGGAGCCTCCTACGAGCAGTACTTC. The chain recombines TRBV29-1 with TRBJ2-7; D perhaps matches TRBD1 (5 bases). CDR3 length: 14 residues. Trimming removed 0 bases from V and 0 bases from J, with 9 bases in between. CDR1 is SQVTM and CDR2 is ANQGSEA in the germline V gene.

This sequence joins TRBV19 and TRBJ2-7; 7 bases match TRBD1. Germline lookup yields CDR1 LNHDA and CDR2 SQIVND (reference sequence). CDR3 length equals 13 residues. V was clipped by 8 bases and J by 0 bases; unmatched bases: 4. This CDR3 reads CASSGTDSYEQYF. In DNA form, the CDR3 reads TGTGCCAGTTCCGGGACAGACTCCTACGAGCAGTACTTC.

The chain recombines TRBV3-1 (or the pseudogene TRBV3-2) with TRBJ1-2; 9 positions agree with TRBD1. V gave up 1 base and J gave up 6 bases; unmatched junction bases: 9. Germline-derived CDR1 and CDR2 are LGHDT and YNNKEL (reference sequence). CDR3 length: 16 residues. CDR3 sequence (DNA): TGTGCCAGCAGCCAAGTACCCCCGACAGGGGGGGATGGCTACACCTTC. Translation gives CASSQVPPTGGDGYTF.

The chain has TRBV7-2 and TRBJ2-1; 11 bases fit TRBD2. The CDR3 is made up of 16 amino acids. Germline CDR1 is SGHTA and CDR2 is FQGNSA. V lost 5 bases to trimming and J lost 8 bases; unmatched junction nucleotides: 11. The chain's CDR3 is CASSPEVLAGVHEQFF. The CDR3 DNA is TGTGCCAGCAGCCCAGAGGTACTAGCGGGAGTCCATGAGCAGTTCTTC.

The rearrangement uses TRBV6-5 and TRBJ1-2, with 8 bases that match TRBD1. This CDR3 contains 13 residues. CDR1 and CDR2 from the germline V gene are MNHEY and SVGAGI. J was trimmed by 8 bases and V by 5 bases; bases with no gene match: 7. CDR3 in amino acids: CASSRDRNGGYTF. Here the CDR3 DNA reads TGTGCCAGCAGTCGGGACAGGAACGGGGGCTACACCTTC.

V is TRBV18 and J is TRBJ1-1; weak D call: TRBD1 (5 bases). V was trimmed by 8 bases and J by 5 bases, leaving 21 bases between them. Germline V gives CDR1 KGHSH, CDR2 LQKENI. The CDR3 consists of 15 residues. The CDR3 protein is CASENGRGRSTEAFF. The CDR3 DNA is TGTGCCAGCGAAAACGGGCGGGGCCGATCTACTGAAGCTTTCTTT.

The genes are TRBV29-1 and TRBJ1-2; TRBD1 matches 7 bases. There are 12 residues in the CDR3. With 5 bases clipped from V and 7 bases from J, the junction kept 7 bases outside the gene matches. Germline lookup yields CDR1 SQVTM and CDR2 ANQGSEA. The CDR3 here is CSVFDRVVGYTF. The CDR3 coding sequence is TGCAGCGTTTTCGACAGGGTAGTTGGCTACACCTTC.

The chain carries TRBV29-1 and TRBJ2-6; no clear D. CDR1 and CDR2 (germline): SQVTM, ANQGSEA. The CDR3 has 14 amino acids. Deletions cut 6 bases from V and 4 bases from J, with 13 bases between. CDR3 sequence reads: CSVAVVSGANVLTF. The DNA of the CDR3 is TGCAGCGTGGCAGTCGTCTCCGGGGCCAACGTCCTGACTTTC.